The clone carrying this T cell receptor beta chain was counted ten times or more. Its antigen is currently unknown. This entry is derived from a study of T cells after yellow fever vaccination. General study points: It was the secondary response that reached its peak faster, day 5 versus 15, but it was weaker.

Conversion of TCR transcripts into cDNA relied on 5'RACE template switching, which added a universal primer site and UMIs. TCRdb reprocessed the 5' RACE reads with MiXCR, giving one entry per CDR3 protein. Altogether under 80,000 distinct CDR3 sequences are present, 6.5% to 9% being singletons, with the ten largest covering 36%. The CDR3 has 15 amino acids. The trim removed 4 bases at V and 4 bases at J, leaving 9 bases unmatched. Per the germline V gene, CDR1 is SGHTA and CDR2 is FQGNSA. The chain has TRBV7-2 and TRBJ2-7; 8 bases align to TRBD1. The sample in question was CD8+ T cells sorted from PBMCs, obtained 15 days after the yellow fever booster vaccination. This sequence originates from a man aged 25 to 45 who received the YFV17D yellow fever vaccine. The CDR3 DNA is TGTGCCAGCAGCTACGGGACAGGCAACTTTTACGAGCAGTACTTC. Its translation: CASSYGTGNFYEQYF. Based on the CDR3 plus reference TRBV7-2 and TRBJ2-7, the full variable domain is GAGVSQSPSNKVTEKGKDVELRCDPISGHTALYWYRQSLGQGLEFLIYFQGNSAPDKSGLPSDRFSAERTGGSVSTLTIQRTQQEDSAVYLCASSYGTGNFYEQYFGPGTRLTVT.